This TCR beta chain was recorded in a study of blood T cell repertoires in COVID-19. Individuals drawn from 24 US areas were about 18 to 100 years old. Participant-given clinical history determined each cohort assignment. Two consecutive negative NP/OP PCR tests, clearance, or resolved symptoms defined Cohort 3 recovery. Authors' analysis steps: Reference gene primers were amplified, and this amplification served to estimate nucleated cell counts. The protocol was immunoSEQ multiplex PCR, while the TCRdb copy is restricted to in-frame clones and leaves out a portion. V and J calls and clone size are as listed in that table; D and trimming were resolved from the DNA. Here the sample spans approximately 210,000 clones, roughly 82% being singletons. To note about this clone: The sample contains more than one DNA sequence encoding this CDR3.

The sample comprised PBMCs or T cells enriched from blood (not recorded which). This TCR came from a middle-aged man who had recovered from COVID-19.

The CDR3: CASSLQGSNNEQFF. The CDR3 DNA reads as TGTGCCAGCAGTTTGCAGGGGAGTAACAATGAGCAGTTCTTC. The V gene is TRBV27, the J gene TRBJ2-1; weak D call: TRBD1 (6 bases). The CDR3 is 14 amino acids. Trimming left V 3 bases short and J 5 bases short, with 11 bases between. The germline V gene encodes CDR1 MNHEY and CDR2 SMNVEV (reference sequence).